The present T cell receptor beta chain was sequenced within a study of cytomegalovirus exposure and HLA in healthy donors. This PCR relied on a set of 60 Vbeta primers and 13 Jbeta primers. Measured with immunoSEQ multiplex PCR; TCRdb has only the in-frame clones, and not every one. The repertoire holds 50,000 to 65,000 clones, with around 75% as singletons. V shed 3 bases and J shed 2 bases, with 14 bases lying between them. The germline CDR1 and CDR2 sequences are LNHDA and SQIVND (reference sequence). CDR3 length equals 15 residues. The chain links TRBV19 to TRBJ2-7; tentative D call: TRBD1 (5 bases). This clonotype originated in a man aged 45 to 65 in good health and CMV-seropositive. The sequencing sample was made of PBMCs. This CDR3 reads CASSIGQGFPYEQYF. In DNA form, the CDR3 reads TGTGCCAGTAGTATTGGCCAGGGCTTCCCCTACGAGCAGTACTTC.